This TCR beta chain was captured by sequencing in a study of T-cell reconstitution after alpha-beta-depleted transplantation in children. This clonotype was counted many times. Preparation of the TCRbeta library used unique molecular identifiers. Each CDR3 protein gets one entry after TCRdb re-called the PCR reads with MiXCR. The table records hundreds of thousands of distinct CDR3 sequences, 20% to 25% of them present only once. There are 11 residues in the CDR3. The V and J ends lost 3 bases and 6 bases respectively, with 5 bases between them. The TCR comes from a boy in the first two years of life who had a stem cell transplant for acute myeloid leukemia, so the T cells may come from the graft donor. The sequencing here drew on PBMCs, mostly from graft donor cells, taken 360 days after TCRalphabeta/CD19-depleted stem cell transplant. J is TRBJ1-1 and V is TRBV12-3 or TRBV12-4; D is uncertain. CDR3: CASSFGSEAFF. The CDR3 DNA reads TGTGCCAGCAGTTTCGGGTCTGAAGCTTTCTTT.